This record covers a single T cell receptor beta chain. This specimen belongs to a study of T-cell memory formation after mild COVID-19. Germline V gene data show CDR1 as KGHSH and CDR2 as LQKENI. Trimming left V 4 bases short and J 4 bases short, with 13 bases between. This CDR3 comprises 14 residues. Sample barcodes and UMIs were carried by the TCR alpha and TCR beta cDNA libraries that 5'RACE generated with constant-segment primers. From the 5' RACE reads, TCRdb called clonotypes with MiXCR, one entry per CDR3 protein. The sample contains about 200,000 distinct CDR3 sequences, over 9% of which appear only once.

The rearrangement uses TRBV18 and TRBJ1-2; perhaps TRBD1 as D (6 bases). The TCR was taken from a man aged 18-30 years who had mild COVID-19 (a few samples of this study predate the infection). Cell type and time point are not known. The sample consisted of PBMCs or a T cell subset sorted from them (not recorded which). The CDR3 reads CASSLETGIYGYTF. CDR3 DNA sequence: TGTGCCAGCTCACTCGAAACAGGGATCTATGGCTACACCTTC.